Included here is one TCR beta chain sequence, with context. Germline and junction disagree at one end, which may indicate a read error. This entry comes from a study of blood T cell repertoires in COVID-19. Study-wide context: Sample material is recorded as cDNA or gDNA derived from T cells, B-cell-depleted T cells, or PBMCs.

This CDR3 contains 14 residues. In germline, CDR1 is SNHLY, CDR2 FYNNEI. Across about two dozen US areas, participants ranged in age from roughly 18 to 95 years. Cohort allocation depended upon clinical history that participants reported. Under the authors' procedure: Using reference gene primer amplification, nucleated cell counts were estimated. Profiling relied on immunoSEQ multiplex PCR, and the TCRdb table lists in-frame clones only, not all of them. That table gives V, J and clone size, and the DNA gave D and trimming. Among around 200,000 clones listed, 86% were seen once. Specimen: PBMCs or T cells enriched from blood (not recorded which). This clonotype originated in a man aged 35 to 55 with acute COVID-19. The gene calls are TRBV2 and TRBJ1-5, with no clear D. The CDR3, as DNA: TGTGCCAGCAGGGAAGGTTATAGCAATCAGCCCCAGCATTTT. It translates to CASREGYSNQPQHF.